The clone carrying this T cell receptor beta chain occurred once. The data originate from a study of blood T cell repertoires in COVID-19. Trimming cost V 0 bases and J 1 base; bases outside gene matches: 3. The CDR3 is 16 amino acids. The germline CDR1 and CDR2 sequences are LGHNA and YSLEER. Sequencing used immunoSEQ multiplex PCR; TCRdb keeps in-frame clones, though not all of them. The sample lists approximately 20,000 clones, roughly 85% occurring once. This receptor was identified in a man at least 80 years old with acute or convalescent COVID-19. Sequenced: peripheral blood. The rearrangement joins TRBV4-3 to TRBJ2-5; 9 bases are shared with TRBD2. The CDR3 here is CASSQEGRGGQETQYF. The CDR3 DNA follows: TGCGCCAGCAGCCAAGAGGGGCGGGGGGGCCAAGAGACCCAGTACTTC.